The present TCR beta chain was sequenced within a study of cytomegalovirus exposure and HLA in healthy donors. There are 14 residues in the CDR3. CDR1 SNHLY and CDR2 FYNNEI come from the germline V gene. V was trimmed by 0 bases and J by 5 bases, leaving 10 bases between them. The study, taken as a whole, reports: The HLA-A and HLA-B alleles of most subjects were reportedly predicted accurately from TCR beta sequences. With DRB1 most and HLA-C fewest, TCR association rates differed between HLA loci in a later analysis. The authors assumed roughly uniform sequencing depth across donors for presence/absence analyses. One variant, a missense change in DCLRE1C, was linked in a later analysis to TCR beta V- and J-gene trimming.

A note on this clone: Its antigen is as yet unknown.

Amplification used 60 Vbeta primers and 13 Jbeta primers. Method: immunoSEQ multiplex PCR; TCRdb's copy keeps in-frame clones and lacks some. The sample records some 190,000 clones, around 82% being singletons. The chain has TRBV2 and TRBJ1-2, with unresolved D. Sequencing was done on a sample of PBMCs. The receptor was derived from a man younger than 35 in good health and CMV-seronegative. The CDR3 reads CASSEATSSYGYTF. As DNA, the CDR3 is TGTGCCAGCAGTGAAGCCACCAGTTCATATGGCTACACCTTC.